This T cell receptor (beta chain) derives from a study of metastatic and nonmetastatic thyroid tumors. Study at large: Repertoires were compared across blood and tumor or nodule tissue from malignant and benign thyroid patients. Study-wide results and limits: Versus benign nodules, malignant thyroid tumors reportedly had significantly higher TCR beta diversity, in blood and tumor.

Thyroid surgery had not been preceded by any treatment in any patient. This clone turned up a few times. The target antigen is unknown. The authors' processing: To classify distant metastasis in papillary thyroid cancer, a model was built from CDR3 differences across clinicopathological groups. Using MiXCR, TCRdb reanalyzed the PCR reads. TCRdb, not the original authors, processed these V and J calls. This table has some 35,000 clones, around 27% appearing once. The V and J ends lost 4 bases and 9 bases, in that order; junction bases with no gene match: 7. This CDR3 contains 15 residues. Germline values: CDR1 MNHNS, CDR2 SASEGT.

The source is a male donor with papillary thyroid cancer or a benign thyroid nodule (not recorded which). Some clones in this sample may be carry-over from other donors' samples. Source material: blood. The gene calls are TRBV6-1 and TRBJ1-6; TRBD1 aligns across 9 bases. CDR3 loop: CASSGGQGRVSPLHF. Here the CDR3 DNA reads TGTGCCAGCAGTGGAGGACAGGGGAGGGTTTCACCCCTCCACTTT.